Below, 24 T cell receptor beta chains from the same sample are listed, as sequenced in a study of beta chain features in type 1 diabetes listed by TCRdb under 2018. The protocol used for the library was the immunoSEQ multiplex PCR assay. The entire isolated RNA was reverse transcribed using the High Capacity cDNA Reverse Transcription Kit, and thus expressed TCRB transcripts were sequenced. Imported from immuneACCESS, the table was reduced by TCRdb to in-frame sequences with V and J called. These copies leave out some clones; in studies compared against another copy, an unresolved V gene accounts for under half, and the cause of the remainder is not known. This sample lists about 200,000 clones; approximately 11% were detected once. Roughly 1.3% of the sample is in the top ten clones. Material for sequencing was central memory CD4+ T cells from blood. These receptors came from a man in his late teens or twenties in good health.

This clone was seen a few times. This sequence joins TRBV18 and TRBJ2-3; the match to TRBD1 covers 7 bases. The J segment lost 1 base and the V segment lost 2 bases, leaving 6 bases of the junction unmatched. Germline V gene data show CDR1 as KGHSH and CDR2 as LQKENI. The CDR3 has 16 amino acids. DNA for the CDR3: TGTGCCAGCTCACCAGGTCGGCAGGGGGGCACAGATACGCAGTATTTT. It is translated as CASSPGRQGGTDTQYF.

This chain links TRBV5-1 with TRBJ2-2, with D perhaps TRBD2 (5 bases). Germline CDR1 and CDR2: SGHRS and YFSETQ. V was cut by 4 bases and J by 3 bases, with 10 bases left in between. The CDR3 length is 14 residues. The CDR3 DNA reads TGCGCCAGCAGCAAGGGAGCCGACACCGGGGAGCTGTTTTTT. This sequence encodes CASSKGADTGELFF.

This clone was counted ten times or more. The chain joins TRBV5-1 to TRBJ2-3, with D perhaps assigned TRBD1 or TRBD2 (7 bases each). CDR1 is SGHRS, CDR2 YFSETQ, per germline. V lost 1 base and J 6 bases, leaving 27 bases between the germline ends. The CDR3 loop spans 19 amino acids. The CDR3 DNA sequence: TGCGCCAGCAGCTTGTTTAGAGGGGGCTCCTCTCTAGCGGAGGATACGCAGTATTTT. It specifies CASSLFRGGSSLAEDTQYF.

The chain carries TRBV5-4 and TRBJ2-1; TRBD2 matches 9 bases. Losses at the gene ends were 2 bases for V and 7 bases for J; bases not matched to a gene: 13. This CDR3 is built from 17 residues. CDR1 is SGHNT and CDR2 is YYREEE in the germline V gene (reference sequence). CDR3 amino acids: CASSFPLAGARGNEQFF. In nucleotides, the CDR3 is TGTGCCAGCAGCTTTCCGTTAGCGGGAGCTCGGGGTAATGAGCAGTTCTTC.

This clone occurred many times. This rearrangement joins TRBV28 to TRBJ2-3; D is undetermined. The CDR3 runs to 13 residues. With 6 bases removed from V and 2 bases from J, the gap between germline ends came to 9 bases. Germline V gene data show CDR1 as MDHEN and CDR2 as SYDVKM. The CDR3 loop is CASRPQATDTQYF. The CDR3 DNA follows: TGTGCCAGCAGGCCCCAGGCCACAGATACGCAGTATTTT.

This clone was counted between two and nine times. This chain joins TRBV7-2 and TRBJ1-2; possible D gene TRBD1, 6 bases. Looked up from germline, CDR1 is SGHTA and CDR2 is FQGNSA. The V end was cut by 0 bases, the J end by 4 bases, with 30 bases between. The CDR3 contains 21 residues. The CDR3, as DNA: TGTGCCAGCAGCTTAGCCCTCGGCAGACAAATCGACGACAGGCCCCGCTATGGCTACACCTTC. It encodes CASSLALGRQIDDRPRYGYTF.

This clone occurred a few times. The V and J genes are TRBV19 and TRBJ2-7; no firm D call. The germline V gene encodes CDR1 LNHDA and CDR2 SQIVND (reference sequence). V gave up 7 bases and J gave up 1 base, with 11 bases separating them. The CDR3 runs to 13 residues. In nucleotides, the CDR3 is TGTGCCAGTAAGACGGACGGATCCTACGAGCAGTACTTC. This translates into CASKTDGSYEQYF. Filled out from reference TRBV19 and TRBJ2-7, the complete variable domain reads DGGITQSPKYLFRKEGQNVTLSCEQNLNHDAMYWYRQDPGQGLRLIYYSQIVNDFQKGDIAEGYSVSREKKESFPLTVTSAQKNPTAFYLCASKTDGSYEQYFGPGTRLTVT.

J is TRBJ2-1 and V is TRBV5-1, with D perhaps TRBD1 (6 bases). Germline assignment: CDR1 SGHRS and CDR2 YFSETQ. The CDR3 has 13 amino acids. V lost 2 bases to trimming and J lost 9 bases, with 12 bases between them. This chain's CDR3 is CASSFQQGAEQFF. In DNA, the CDR3 is TGCGCCAGCAGCTTCCAACAGGGTGCTGAGCAGTTCTTC. The entire variable domain, with the rest obtained from reference TRBV5-1 and TRBJ2-1, is as follows: KAGVTQTPRYLIKTRGQQVTLSCSPISGHRSVSWYQQTPGQGLQFLFEYFSETQRNKGNFPGRFSGRQFSNSRSEMNVSTLELGDSALYLCASSFQQGAEQFFGPGTRLTVL.

This clone has a handful of counts. This CDR3 is CASTDAGRETQYF. Written as DNA, the CDR3 is TGTGCCAGCACGGATGCGGGTCGAGAGACCCAGTACTTC. The chain carries TRBV7-2 and TRBJ2-5, with D tentatively TRBD2 (5 bases). Trimming left V 7 bases short and J 4 bases short, with 13 bases between. The CDR3 is 13 residues long. Germline-derived CDR1 and CDR2 are SGHTA and FQGNSA.

This chain links TRBV5-4 with TRBJ2-1, with D perhaps TRBD1 (6 bases). This CDR3 is built from 15 residues. V lost 3 bases and J 6 bases, leaving 16 bases between the germline ends. Germline lookup yields CDR1 SGHNT and CDR2 YYREEE (reference sequence). The CDR3 loop reads CASSSGGQNTNEQFF. CDR3 sequence (DNA): TGTGCCAGCAGCTCCGGCGGACAGAATACCAATGAGCAGTTCTTC. The entire variable domain, with the rest obtained from reference TRBV5-4 and TRBJ2-1, is as follows: ETGVTQSPTHLIKTRGQQVTLRCSSQSGHNTVSWYQQALGQGPQFIFQYYREEENGRGNFPPRFSGLQFPNYSSELNVNALELDDSALYLCASSSGGQNTNEQFFGPGTRLTVL.

In this sample, this clone turned up a few times. The J gene is TRBJ2-5, the V gene TRBV11-2; D may match TRBD1 or TRBD2 (5 bases each). Germline CDR1 is SGHAT and CDR2 is FQNNGV. Deletions cut 4 bases from V and 4 bases from J, with 19 bases between. The CDR3 extends over 16 amino acids. The CDR3 here is CASSSPSGAAGETQYF. The CDR3 DNA reads TGTGCCAGCAGCTCCCCCTCCGGGGCCGCAGGAGAGACCCAGTACTTC.

V usage is TRBV7-8 and J usage is TRBJ2-5; D is ambiguous. Trimming took 0 bases from V and 1 from J, leaving 9 bases between them. This CDR3 has 15 amino acids. The germline V gene encodes CDR1 SGHVS and CDR2 FQNEAQ. The CDR3 region is CASSLALWAQETQYF. The CDR3 DNA sequence: TGTGCCAGCAGCTTAGCCCTTTGGGCCCAAGAGACCCAGTACTTC.

The V and J genes are TRBV7-9 and TRBJ2-1, with D possibly TRBD1 on 5 matching bases. Germline V gene lookup returns CDR1 SEHNR and CDR2 FQNEAQ (reference sequence). V was trimmed by 1 base and J by 9 bases, leaving 7 bases between them. The CDR3 sequence is 12 residues long. The CDR3 DNA reads TGTGCCAGCAGCTTAGAAGGGGTTGAGCAGTTCTTC. It encodes CASSLEGVEQFF.

This clone has a handful of counts. V and J are TRBV5-1 and TRBJ2-1, with a tentative D call TRBD2 (6 bases). The V end was cut by 1 base, the J end by 3 bases, with 11 bases between. The length of the CDR3 is 15 residues. Germline-derived CDR1 and CDR2 are SGHRS and YFSETQ. The DNA for the CDR3 is TGCGCCAGCAGCTTGATAGCGGTCGACTACAATGAGCAGTTCTTC. Translating it yields CASSLIAVDYNEQFF.

This chain uses TRBV7-3 with TRBJ2-1; maybe TRBD2 (6 bases). The germline gives CDR1 SGHTA, CDR2 FQGTGA. V lost 6 bases and J 8 bases, leaving 20 bases between the germline ends. This CDR3 region has 15 residues. The CDR3 bases are TGTGCCAGCAGTATTACTAGCAATGGAGTTCATGAGCAGTTCTTC. Encoded protein: CASSITSNGVHEQFF.

In its sample, this clone was seen many times. The same CDR3 also results from other DNA sequences found in this sample. The chain couples TRBV30 to TRBJ1-5, with 10 bases that match TRBD1. J was trimmed by 5 bases and V by 2 bases; bases with no gene match: 3. The germline CDR1 and CDR2 sequences are GTSNPN and SVGIG (reference sequence). The CDR3 is made up of 14 amino acids. CDR3 coding DNA: TGTGCCTGGAGTAGGGACAGGGGAGATCAGCCCCAGCATTTT. Translated, it gives CAWSRDRGDQPQHF.

This chain links TRBV7-9 with TRBJ2-3; 12 nucleotides match TRBD2. The CDR3 sequence is 15 residues long. Germline CDR1 and CDR2: SEHNR and FQNEAQ (reference sequence). Trimming at V came to 1 base and at J to 4 bases, leaving 0 bases not matched to a gene. The CDR3 nucleotides are TGTGCCAGCAGCTTAGGACTAGCGGGAGCAGATACGCAGTATTTT. Its translation: CASSLGLAGADTQYF. Supplemented by reference TRBV7-9 and TRBJ2-3, the full variable domain reads DTGVSQNPRHKITKRGQNVTFRCDPISEHNRLYWYRQTLGQGPEFLTYFQNEAQLEKSRLLSDRFSAERPKGSFSTLEIQRTEQGDSAMYLCASSLGLAGADTQYFGPGTRLTVL.

The V and J genes are TRBV2 and TRBJ2-7; the D is unclear. The CDR3 contains 11 residues. Trimming shortened V by 7 bases and J by 5 bases, and 9 bases separated the two germline ends. Germline V gene data show CDR1 as SNHLY and CDR2 as FYNNEI. The CDR3 loop reads CASKVSHEQYF. CDR3 coding DNA: TGTGCCAGCAAGGTGTCCCACGAGCAGTACTTC.

This clone occurred a few times. The V and J genes are TRBV11-3 and TRBJ2-1; D is unresolved. This CDR3 contains 16 residues. In germline, CDR1 is SGHNT, CDR2 YENEEA. Trimming shortened V by 5 bases and J by 2 bases, and 16 bases separated the two germline ends. The CDR3 loop reads CASSPRSSRTYNEQFF. The DNA for the CDR3 is TGTGCCAGCAGCCCCCGCAGTAGCCGAACCTACAATGAGCAGTTCTTC.

Points on this clone: Additional DNA sequences in this sample encode the identical CDR3. J is TRBJ2-7 and V is TRBV5-1; maybe TRBD2 (6 bases). Germline CDR1 and CDR2: SGHRS and YFSETQ. Trimming left V 5 bases short and J 0 bases short, with 12 bases between. This CDR3 region has 14 residues. CDR3 loop: CASSFSGSSYEQYF. The DNA of the CDR3 is TGCGCCAGCAGTTTTAGCGGCAGCTCCTACGAGCAGTACTTC.

This clone was recorded many times. The gene calls are TRBV4-3 and TRBJ2-7; 11 nucleotides agree with TRBD2. This CDR3 is built from 17 residues. V was pared by 2 bases and J by 1 base, with 7 bases of the junction left unmatched. CDR1 and CDR2 (germline): LGHNA, YSLEER. The CDR3 DNA is TGCGCCAGCAGCCAATCCGTAACTAGCGGGAGATCCTACGAGCAGTACTTC. This translates into CASSQSVTSGRSYEQYF.

The chain recombines TRBV5-1 with TRBJ1-6; the D gene is possibly TRBD1 (5 bases). The length of the CDR3 is 15 residues. V lost 1 base and J lost 5, with 10 bases in between. Germline V gene sequence: CDR1 SGHRS, CDR2 YFSETQ. This CDR3 is CASSLSGANNSPLHF. The DNA of the CDR3 is TGCGCCAGCAGCTTGAGCGGGGCTAATAATTCACCCCTCCACTTT.

Only a few counts were recorded for this clone. The genes are TRBV11-2 and TRBJ2-3; 7 bases map to TRBD1. Looked up from germline, CDR1 is SGHAT and CDR2 is FQNNGV. The CDR3 extends over 14 amino acids. J gave up 6 bases and V 5 bases, and 8 bases lay outside the gene matches. The CDR3 DNA follows: TGTGCCAGCAGCCCACAGACAGGGAAGGATACGCAGTATTTT. It encodes CASSPQTGKDTQYF.

This clone has just a few counts. The sample carries other DNA sequences with the same CDR3. The V gene is TRBV28, the J gene TRBJ2-5, with D perhaps assigned TRBD1 or TRBD2 (5 bases each). Germline CDR1 MDHEN, CDR2 SYDVKM. The V and J ends lost 6 bases and 5 bases respectively, with 22 bases between them. The CDR3 sequence is 16 residues long. CDR3 bases: TGTGCCAGCAGGCGGCCCGGGACGGTGACACGGGAGACCCAGTACTTC. Protein: CASRRPGTVTRETQYF.